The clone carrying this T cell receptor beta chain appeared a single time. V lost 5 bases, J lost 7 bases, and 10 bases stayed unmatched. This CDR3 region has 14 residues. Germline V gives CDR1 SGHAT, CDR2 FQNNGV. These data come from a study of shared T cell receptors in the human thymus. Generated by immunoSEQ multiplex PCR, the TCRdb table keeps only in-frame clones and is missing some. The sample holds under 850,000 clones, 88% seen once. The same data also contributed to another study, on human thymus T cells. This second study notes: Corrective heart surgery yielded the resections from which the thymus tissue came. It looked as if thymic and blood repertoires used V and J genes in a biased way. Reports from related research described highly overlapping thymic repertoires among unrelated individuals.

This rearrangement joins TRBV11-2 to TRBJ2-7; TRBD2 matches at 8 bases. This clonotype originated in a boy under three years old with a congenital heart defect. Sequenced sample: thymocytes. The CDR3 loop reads CASSQTSARWEQYF. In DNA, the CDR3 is TGTGCCAGCAGCCAGACTAGCGCCCGCTGGGAGCAGTACTTC.